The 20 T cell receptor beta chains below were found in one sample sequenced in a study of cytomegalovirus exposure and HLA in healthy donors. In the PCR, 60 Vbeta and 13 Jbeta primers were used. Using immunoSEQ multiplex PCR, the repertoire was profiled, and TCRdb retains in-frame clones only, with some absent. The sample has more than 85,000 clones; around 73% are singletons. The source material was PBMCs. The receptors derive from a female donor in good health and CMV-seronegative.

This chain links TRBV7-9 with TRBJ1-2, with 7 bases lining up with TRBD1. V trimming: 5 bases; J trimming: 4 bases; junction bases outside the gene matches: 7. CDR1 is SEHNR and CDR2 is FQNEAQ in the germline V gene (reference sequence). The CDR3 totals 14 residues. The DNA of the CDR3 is TGTGCCAGCAGCCCGCGGGACAGAGTCTATGGCTACACCTTC. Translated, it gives CASSPRDRVYGYTF.

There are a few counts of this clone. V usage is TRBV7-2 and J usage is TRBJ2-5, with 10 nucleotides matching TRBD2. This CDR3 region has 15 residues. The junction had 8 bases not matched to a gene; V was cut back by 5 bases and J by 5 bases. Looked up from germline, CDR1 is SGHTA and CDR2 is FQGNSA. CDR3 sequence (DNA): TGTGCCAGCAGCACTGAGCGGGGGGGCAGGGAGACCCAGTACTTC. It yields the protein CASSTERGGRETQYF. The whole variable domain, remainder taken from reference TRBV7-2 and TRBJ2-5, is GAGVSQSPSNKVTEKGKDVELRCDPISGHTALYWYRQSLGQGLEFLIYFQGNSAPDKSGLPSDRFSAERTGGSVSTLTIQRTQQEDSAVYLCASSTERGGRETQYFGPGTRLLVL.

CDR3 residues: CASSSQRERGNIQYF. The CDR3 coding sequence is TGTGCCAGCAGTTCCCAGCGGGAGCGGGGGAACATTCAGTACTTC. V gene TRBV6-5 combines with J gene TRBJ2-4, with TRBD2 identical over 8 bases. The germline CDR1 and CDR2 sequences are MNHEY and SVGAGI. The CDR3 covers 15 residues. The V gene end was trimmed by 4 bases and the J gene end by 7 bases; junction bases not matched to a gene: 9.

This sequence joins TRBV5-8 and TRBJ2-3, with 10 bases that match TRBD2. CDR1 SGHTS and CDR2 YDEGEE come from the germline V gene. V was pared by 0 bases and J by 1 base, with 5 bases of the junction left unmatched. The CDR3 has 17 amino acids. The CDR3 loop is CASSLGAGTSGTDTQYF. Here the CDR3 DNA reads TGTGCCAGCAGCTTGGGGGCCGGGACTAGCGGCACAGATACGCAGTATTTT. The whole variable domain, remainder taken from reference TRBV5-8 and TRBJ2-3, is EAGVTQSPTHLIKTRGQQATLRCSPISGHTSVYWYQQALGLGLQFLLWYDEGEERNRGNFPPRFSGRQFPNYSSELNVNALELEDSALYLCASSLGAGTSGTDTQYFGPGTRLTVL.

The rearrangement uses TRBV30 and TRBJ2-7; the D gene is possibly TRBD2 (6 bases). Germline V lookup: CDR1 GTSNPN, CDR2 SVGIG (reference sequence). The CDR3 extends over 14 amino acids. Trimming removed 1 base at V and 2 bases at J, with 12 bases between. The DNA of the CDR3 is TGTGCCTGGAGTGAGGCTAGCGAGCCCTACGAGCAGTACTTC. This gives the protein CAWSEASEPYEQYF.

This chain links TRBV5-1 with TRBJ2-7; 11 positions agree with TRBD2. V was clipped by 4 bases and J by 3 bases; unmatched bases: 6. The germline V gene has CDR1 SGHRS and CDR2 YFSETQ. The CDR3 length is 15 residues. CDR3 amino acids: CASSLRGTSGYEQYF. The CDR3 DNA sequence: TGCGCCAGCAGCCTCCGTGGGACTAGCGGCTACGAGCAGTACTTC.

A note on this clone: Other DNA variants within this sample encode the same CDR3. CDR3 coding DNA: TGTGCCTGGAGTAGACTAGCGGGAGGAGAGACCCAGTACTTC. Protein product: CAWSRLAGGETQYF. This chain uses TRBV30 with TRBJ2-5; 13 bases agree with TRBD2. With 2 bases clipped from V and 4 bases from J, the junction kept 1 base outside the gene matches. Per the germline V gene, CDR1 is GTSNPN and CDR2 is SVGIG (reference sequence). This CDR3 spans 14 amino acids.

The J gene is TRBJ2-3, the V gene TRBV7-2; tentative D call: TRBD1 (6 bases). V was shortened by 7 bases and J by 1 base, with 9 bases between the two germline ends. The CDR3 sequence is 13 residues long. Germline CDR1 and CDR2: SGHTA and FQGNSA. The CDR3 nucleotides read TGTGCCAGCACCTGGACAGGCACAGATACGCAGTATTTT. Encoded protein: CASTWTGTDTQYF.

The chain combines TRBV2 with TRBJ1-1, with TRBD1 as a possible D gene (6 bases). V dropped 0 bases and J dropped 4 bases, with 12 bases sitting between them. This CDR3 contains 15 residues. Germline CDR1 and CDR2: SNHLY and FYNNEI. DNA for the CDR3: TGTGCCAGCAGTGAAGCTGCAGGGGTAGGCACTGAAGCTTTCTTT. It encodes CASSEAAGVGTEAFF.

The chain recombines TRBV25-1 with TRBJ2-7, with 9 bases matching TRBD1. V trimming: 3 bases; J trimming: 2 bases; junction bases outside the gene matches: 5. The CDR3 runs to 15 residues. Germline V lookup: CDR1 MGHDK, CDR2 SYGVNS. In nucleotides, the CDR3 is TGTGCCAGCAGTGAGGACAGGGGAGTGCCCTACGAGCAGTACTTC. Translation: CASSEDRGVPYEQYF.

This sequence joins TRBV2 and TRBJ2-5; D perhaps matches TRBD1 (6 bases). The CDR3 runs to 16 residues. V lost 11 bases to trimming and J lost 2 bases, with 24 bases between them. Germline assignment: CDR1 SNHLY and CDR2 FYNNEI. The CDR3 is CAGNVWGQGEQETQYF. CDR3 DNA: TGTGCCGGTAACGTGTGGGGACAAGGGGAGCAAGAGACCCAGTACTTC.

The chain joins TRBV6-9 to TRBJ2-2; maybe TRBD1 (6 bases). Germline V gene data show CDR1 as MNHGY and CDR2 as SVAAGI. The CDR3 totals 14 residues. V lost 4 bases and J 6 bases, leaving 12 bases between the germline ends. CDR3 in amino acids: CASSLGGEAGELFF. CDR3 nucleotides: TGTGCCAGCAGTTTAGGGGGAGAGGCCGGGGAGCTGTTTTTT.

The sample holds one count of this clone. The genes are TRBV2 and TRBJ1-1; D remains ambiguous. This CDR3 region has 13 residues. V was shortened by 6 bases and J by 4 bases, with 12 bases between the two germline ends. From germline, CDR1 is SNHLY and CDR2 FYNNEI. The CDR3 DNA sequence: TGTGCCAGCAGGAGGGAGGTGGGCACTGAAGCTTTCTTT. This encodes CASRREVGTEAFF.

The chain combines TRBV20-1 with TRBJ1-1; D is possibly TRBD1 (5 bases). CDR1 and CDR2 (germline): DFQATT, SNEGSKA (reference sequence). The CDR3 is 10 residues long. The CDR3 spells CRPGGAEAFF. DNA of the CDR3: TGCAGACCGGGGGGGGCTGAAGCTTTCTTT.

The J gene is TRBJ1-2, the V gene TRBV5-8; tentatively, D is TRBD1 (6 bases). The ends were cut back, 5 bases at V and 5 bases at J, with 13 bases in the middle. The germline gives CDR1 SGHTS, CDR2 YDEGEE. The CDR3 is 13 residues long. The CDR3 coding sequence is TGTGCCAGCAGTTTTGGGAGGGGGTATGGCTACACCTTC. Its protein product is CASSFGRGYGYTF.

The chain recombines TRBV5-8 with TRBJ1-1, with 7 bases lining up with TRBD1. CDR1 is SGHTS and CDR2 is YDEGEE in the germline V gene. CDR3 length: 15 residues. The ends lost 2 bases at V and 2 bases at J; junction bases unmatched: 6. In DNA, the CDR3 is TGTGCCAGCAGCTTTGGCGACAGGGACAACACTGAAGCTTTCTTT. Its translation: CASSFGDRDNTEAFF.

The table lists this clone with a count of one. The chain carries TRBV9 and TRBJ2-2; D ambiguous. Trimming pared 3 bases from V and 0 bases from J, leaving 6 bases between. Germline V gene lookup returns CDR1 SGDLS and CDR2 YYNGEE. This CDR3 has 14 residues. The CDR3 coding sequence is TGTGCCAGCAGCGCAGTCCCGAACACCGGGGAGCTGTTTTTT. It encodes CASSAVPNTGELFF. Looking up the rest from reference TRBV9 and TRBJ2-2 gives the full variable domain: DSGVTQTPKHLITATGQRVTLRCSPRSGDLSVYWYQQSLDQGLQFLIQYYNGEERAKGNILERFSAQQFPDLHSELNLSSLELGDSALYFCASSAVPNTGELFFGEGSRLTVL.

The CDR3 sequence: CASSYSQIYGYTF. The CDR3 DNA sequence: TGTGCCAGCAGTTACTCACAGATTTATGGCTACACCTTC. The rearrangement joins TRBV6-5 to TRBJ1-2, with unresolved D. The CDR3 sequence is 13 residues long. Trimming removed 0 bases from V and 5 bases from J, with 7 bases in between. Germline V gives CDR1 MNHEY, CDR2 SVGAGI.

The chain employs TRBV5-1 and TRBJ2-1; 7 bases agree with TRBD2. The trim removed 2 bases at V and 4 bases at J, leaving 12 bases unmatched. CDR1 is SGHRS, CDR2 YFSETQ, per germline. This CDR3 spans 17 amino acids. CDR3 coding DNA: TGCGCCAGCAGCTTTCGCGGGTGGCTAGCGGTATACAATGAGCAGTTCTTC. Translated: CASSFRGWLAVYNEQFF. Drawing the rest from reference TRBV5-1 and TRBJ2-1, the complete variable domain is KAGVTQTPRYLIKTRGQQVTLSCSPISGHRSVSWYQQTPGQGLQFLFEYFSETQRNKGNFPGRFSGRQFSNSRSEMNVSTLELGDSALYLCASSFRGWLAVYNEQFFGPGTRLTVL.

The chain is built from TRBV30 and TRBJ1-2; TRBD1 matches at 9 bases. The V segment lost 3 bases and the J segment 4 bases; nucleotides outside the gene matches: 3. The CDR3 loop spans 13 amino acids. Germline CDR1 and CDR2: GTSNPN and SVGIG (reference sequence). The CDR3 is CAWRDRGIYGYTF. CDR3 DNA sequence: TGTGCCTGGAGGGACAGGGGAATCTATGGCTACACCTTC.